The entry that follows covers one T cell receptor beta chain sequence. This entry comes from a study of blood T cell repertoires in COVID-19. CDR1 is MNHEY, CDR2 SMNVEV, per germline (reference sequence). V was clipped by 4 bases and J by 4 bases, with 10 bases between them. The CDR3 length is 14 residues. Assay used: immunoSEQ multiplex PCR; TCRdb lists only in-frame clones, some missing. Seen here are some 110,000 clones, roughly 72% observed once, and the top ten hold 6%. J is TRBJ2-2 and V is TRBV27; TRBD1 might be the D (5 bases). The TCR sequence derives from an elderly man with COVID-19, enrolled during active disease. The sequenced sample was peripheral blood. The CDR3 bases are TGTGCCAGCAGTTACGACAGACGCACCGGGGAGCTGTTTTTT. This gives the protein CASSYDRRTGELFF.